This entry is about one T cell receptor (beta chain). Antigen: not known. This sample is drawn from a study of OX40 agonist ivuxolimab in advanced cancers. On the study more broadly: Partial responses were achieved by three patients, one with hepatocellular carcinoma and two with cutaneous melanoma.

Germline CDR1 is MNHNY and CDR2 is SVGAGI (reference sequence). This CDR3 comprises 14 residues. V dropped 2 bases and J dropped 5; count of bases not matched to a gene: 5. TCRdb keeps only in-frame clones here, not all; method: immunoSEQ multiplex PCR. This sample has approximately 54,000 clones; about 89% occur once, and the top ten carry about 12%. Study results and limitations: CD4+ T cells averaged fewer expanded clones than CD8+ T cells. In the expanded peripheral T cells, antigen specificity was never determined. Both blood CD4+ and CD8+ T cells showed clonal growth by week 6 at 0.1 to 3.0 mg/kg.

The chain is built from TRBV6-6 and TRBJ1-1; 7 bases line up with TRBD1. The input for sequencing was CD4+ or CD8+ T cells sorted from blood, taken in a trial of the OX40 agonist ivuxolimab. The source of this sequence is an adult with an advanced solid tumor such as melanoma, head and neck, liver or kidney cancer. CDR3 residues: CASSYRQGMTEAFF. In DNA form, the CDR3 reads TGTGCCAGCAGTTACAGACAGGGAATGACTGAAGCTTTCTTT.